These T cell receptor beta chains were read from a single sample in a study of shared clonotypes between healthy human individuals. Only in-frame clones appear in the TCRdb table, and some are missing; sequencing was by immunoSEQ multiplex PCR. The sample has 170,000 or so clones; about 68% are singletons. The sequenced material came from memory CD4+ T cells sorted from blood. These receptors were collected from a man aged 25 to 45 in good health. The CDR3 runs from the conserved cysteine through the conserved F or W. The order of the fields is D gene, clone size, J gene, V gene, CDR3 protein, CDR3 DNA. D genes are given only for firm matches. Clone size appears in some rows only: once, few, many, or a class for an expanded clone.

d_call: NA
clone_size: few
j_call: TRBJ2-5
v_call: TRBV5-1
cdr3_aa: CASRPGFQETQYF
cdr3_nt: TGCGCCAGCAGGCCAGGGTTCCAAGAGACCCAGTACTTC

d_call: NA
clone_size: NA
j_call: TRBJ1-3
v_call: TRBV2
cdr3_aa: CASNVVGSSGNTIYF
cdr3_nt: TGTGCCAGCAATGTGGTCGGCAGCTCTGGAAACACCATATATTTT

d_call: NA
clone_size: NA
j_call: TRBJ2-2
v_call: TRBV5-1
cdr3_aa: CASSILAVGTGELFF
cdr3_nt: TGCGCCAGCAGCATCTTAGCGGTAGGCACCGGGGAGCTGTTTTTT

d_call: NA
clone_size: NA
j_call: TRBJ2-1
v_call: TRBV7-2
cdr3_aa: CASRSRGEQFF
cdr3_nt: TGTGCCAGCAGGTCCCGTGGGGAGCAGTTCTTC

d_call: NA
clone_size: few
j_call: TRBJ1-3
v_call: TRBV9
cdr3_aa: CASTRGPGGNTIYF
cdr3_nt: TGTGCCAGCACCAGAGGACCCGGTGGAAACACCATATATTTT

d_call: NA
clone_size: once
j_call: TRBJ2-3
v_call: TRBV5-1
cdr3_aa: CASQGGTDTQYF
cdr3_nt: TGCGCCAGCCAAGGGGGGACAGATACGCAGTATTTT

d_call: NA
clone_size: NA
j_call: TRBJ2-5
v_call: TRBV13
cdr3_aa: CASSTRTSWEETQYF
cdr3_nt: TGTGCCAGCAGCACTCGGACGTCCTGGGAAGAGACCCAGTACTTC

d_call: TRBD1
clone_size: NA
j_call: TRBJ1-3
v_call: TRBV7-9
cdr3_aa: CASSPPGQSVSGNTIYF
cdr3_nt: TGTGCCAGCAGCCCACCGGGACAGAGCGTCTCTGGAAACACCATATATTTT

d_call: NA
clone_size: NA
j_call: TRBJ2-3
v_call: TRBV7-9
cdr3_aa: CASSFLRDTQYF
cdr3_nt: TGTGCCAGCAGCTTCCTAAGAGATACGCAGTATTTT

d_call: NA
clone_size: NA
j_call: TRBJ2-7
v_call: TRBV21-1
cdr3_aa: CASSKRLLAGVYEQYF
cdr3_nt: TGTGCCAGCAGCAAACGGCTCCTAGCGGGAGTTTACGAGCAGTACTTC

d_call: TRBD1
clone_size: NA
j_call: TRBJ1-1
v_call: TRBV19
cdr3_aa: CASSTPPDRGKAFF
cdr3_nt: TGTGCCAGTAGTACCCCCCCAGACAGGGGGAAAGCTTTCTTT

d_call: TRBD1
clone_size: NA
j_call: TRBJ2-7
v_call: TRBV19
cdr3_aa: CASSPHRDRGNEQYF
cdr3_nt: TGTGCCAGTAGTCCCCACCGGGACAGGGGCAACGAGCAGTACTTC

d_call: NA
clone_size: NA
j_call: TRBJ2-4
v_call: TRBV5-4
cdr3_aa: CASSAGELKNIQYF
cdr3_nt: TGTGCCAGCAGCGCCGGTGAACTCAAAAACATTCAGTACTTC

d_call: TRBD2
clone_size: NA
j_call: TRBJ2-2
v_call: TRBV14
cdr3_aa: CASSPLAGGIAGELFF
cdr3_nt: TGTGCCAGCAGCCCCCTAGCGGGAGGTATAGCCGGGGAGCTGTTTTTT

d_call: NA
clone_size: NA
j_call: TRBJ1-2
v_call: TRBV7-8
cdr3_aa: CASSFSPTF
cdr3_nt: TGTGCCAGCAGCTTTTCGCCCACCTTC

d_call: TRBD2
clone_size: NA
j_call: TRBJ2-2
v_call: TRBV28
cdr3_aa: CASSLNRGLAGAGELFF
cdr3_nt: TGTGCCAGCAGTTTAAATCGTGGACTAGCGGGAGCCGGGGAGCTGTTTTTT

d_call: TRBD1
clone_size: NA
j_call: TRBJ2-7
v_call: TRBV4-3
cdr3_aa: CASSHGQERSYEQYF
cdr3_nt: TGCGCCAGCAGCCACGGACAGGAACGTTCCTACGAGCAGTACTTC

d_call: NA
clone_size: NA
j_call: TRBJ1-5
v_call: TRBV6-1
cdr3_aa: CASATNQPQHF
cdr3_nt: TGTGCCAGCGCCACTAATCAGCCCCAGCATTTT

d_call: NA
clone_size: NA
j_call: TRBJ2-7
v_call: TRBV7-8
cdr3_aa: CASSKKTTSSYEQYF
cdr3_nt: TGTGCCAGCAGCAAAAAGACGACTTCCTCCTACGAGCAGTACTTC

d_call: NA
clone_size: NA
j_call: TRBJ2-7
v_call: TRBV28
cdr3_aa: CASSLPRYEQYF
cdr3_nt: TGTGCCAGCAGTTTACCCCGATACGAGCAGTACTTC

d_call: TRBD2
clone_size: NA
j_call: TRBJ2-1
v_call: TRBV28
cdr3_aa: CASRGTSFYNEQFF
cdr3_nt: TGTGCCAGCAGGGGGACTAGCTTCTACAATGAGCAGTTCTTC

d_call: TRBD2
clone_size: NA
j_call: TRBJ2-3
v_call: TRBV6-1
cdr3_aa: CASSDGTSGNPYF
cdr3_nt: TGTGCCAGCAGTGACGGGACTAGCGGGAATCCGTATTTT

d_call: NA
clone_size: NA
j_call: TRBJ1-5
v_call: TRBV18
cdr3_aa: CASSGQGRDQPQHF
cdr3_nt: TGTGCCAGCTCGGGGCAGGGGCGCGATCAGCCCCAGCATTTT

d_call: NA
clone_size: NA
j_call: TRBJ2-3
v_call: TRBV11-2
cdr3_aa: CASSLSTDTQYF
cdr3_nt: TGTGCCAGCAGCTTGAGCACAGATACGCAGTATTTT

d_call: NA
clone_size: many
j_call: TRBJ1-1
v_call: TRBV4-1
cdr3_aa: CASSPRQDTEAFF
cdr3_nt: TGCGCCAGCAGCCCCCGACAGGACACTGAAGCTTTCTTT

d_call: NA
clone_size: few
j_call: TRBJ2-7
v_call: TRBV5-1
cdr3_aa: CASSRGRDEQYF
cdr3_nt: TGCGCCAGCAGCAGAGGCAGGGACGAGCAGTACTTC

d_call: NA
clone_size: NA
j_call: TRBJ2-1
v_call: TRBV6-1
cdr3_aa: CASSFSNEQFF
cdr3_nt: TGTGCCAGCAGTTTTAGCAATGAGCAGTTCTTC

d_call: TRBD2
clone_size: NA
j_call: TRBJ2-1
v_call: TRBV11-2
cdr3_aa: CASSATWGGDNEQFF
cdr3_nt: TGTGCCAGCAGCGCTACTTGGGGGGGTGACAATGAGCAGTTCTTC

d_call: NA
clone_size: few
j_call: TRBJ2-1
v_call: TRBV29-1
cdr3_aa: CSAGTNNEQFF
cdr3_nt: TGCAGCGCCGGGACAAACAATGAGCAGTTCTTC

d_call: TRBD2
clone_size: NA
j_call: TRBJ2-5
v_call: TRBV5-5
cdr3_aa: CASSRGLVGETQYF
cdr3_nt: TGTGCCAGCAGCCGGGGACTAGTGGGTGAGACCCAGTACTTC

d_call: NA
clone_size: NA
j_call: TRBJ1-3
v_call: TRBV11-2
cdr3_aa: CASSYSPGNTIYF
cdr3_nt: TGTGCCAGCAGCTATTCACCTGGAAACACCATATATTTT

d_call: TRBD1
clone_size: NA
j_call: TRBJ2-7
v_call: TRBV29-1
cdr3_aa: CSVEVFGTGASYEQYF
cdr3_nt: TGCAGCGTTGAGGTCTTCGGGACAGGAGCCTCCTACGAGCAGTACTTC

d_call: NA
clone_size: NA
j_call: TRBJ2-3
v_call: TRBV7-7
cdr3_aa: CASSLALTDTQYF
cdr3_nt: TGTGCCAGCAGCTTAGCCCTAACAGATACGCAGTATTTT

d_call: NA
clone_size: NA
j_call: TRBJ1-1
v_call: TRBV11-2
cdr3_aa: CASSLGQSGGAGPEAFF
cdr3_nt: TGTGCCAGCAGCTTAGGGCAGTCCGGGGGCGCTGGACCTGAAGCTTTCTTT

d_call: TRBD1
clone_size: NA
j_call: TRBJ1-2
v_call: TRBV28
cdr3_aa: CASRGTGGAYGYTF
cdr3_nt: TGTGCCAGCAGAGGGACAGGAGGAGCCTATGGCTACACCTTC

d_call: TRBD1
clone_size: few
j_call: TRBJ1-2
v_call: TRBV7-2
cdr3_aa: CASSSDRVKLVGYTF
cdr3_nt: TGTGCCAGCAGCTCCGACAGGGTTAAGCTAGTAGGCTACACCTTC

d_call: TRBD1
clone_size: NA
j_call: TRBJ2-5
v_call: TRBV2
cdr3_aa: CAIISGTGSPQYF
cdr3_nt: TGTGCCATCATTTCCGGGACAGGAAGCCCCCAGTACTTC

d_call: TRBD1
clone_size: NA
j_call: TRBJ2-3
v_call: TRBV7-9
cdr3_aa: CASSSSGQGAFTDTQYF
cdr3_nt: TGTGCCAGCAGCTCGTCAGGACAGGGGGCTTTCACAGATACGCAGTATTTT

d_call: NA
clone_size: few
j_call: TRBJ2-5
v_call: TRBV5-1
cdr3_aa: CASSPQGVGGQETQYF
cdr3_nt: TGCGCCAGCAGCCCGCAAGGGGTCGGCGGCCAGGAGACCCAGTACTTC

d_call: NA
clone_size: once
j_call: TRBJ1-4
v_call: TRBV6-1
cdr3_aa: CASGYRNNEKLFF
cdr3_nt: TGTGCCAGCGGGTACAGAAATAATGAAAAACTGTTTTTT

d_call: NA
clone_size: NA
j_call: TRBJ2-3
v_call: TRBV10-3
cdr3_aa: CAISESGLGTDTQYF
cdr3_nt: TGTGCCATCAGTGAGTCGGGACTGGGCACAGATACGCAGTATTTT

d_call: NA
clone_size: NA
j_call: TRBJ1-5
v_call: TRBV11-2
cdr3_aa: CASSFFRHQPQHF
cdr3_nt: TGTGCCAGCAGCTTTTTCAGGCATCAGCCCCAGCATTTT

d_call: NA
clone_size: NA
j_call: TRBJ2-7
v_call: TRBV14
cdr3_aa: CASRSGLLSEQYF
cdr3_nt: TGTGCCAGCAGGTCAGGGCTCCTCAGCGAGCAGTACTTC

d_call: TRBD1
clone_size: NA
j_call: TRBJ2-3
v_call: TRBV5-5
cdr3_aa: CASSSGTATQYF
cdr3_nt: TGTGCCAGCAGCTCCGGGACAGCCACGCAGTATTTT

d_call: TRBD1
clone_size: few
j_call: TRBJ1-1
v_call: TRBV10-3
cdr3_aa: CAIRRGQEEAFF
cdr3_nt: TGTGCCATCCGGAGGGGACAGGAGGAAGCTTTCTTT

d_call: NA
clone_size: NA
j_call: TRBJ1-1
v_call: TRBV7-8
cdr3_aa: CASSLRQVGTEAFF
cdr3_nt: TGTGCCAGCAGCCTCCGACAGGTCGGGACTGAAGCTTTCTTT

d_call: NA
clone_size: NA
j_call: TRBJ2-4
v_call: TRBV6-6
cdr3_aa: CASSLDTAKNIQYF
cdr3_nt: TGTGCCAGCAGTTTGGACACGGCCAAAAACATTCAGTACTTC

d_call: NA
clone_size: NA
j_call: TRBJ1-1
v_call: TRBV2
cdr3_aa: CASSDDISYTEAFF
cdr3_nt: TGTGCCAGCAGTGATGACATTTCTTACACTGAAGCTTTCTTT

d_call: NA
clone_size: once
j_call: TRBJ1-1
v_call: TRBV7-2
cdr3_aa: CASSLVGGEAFF
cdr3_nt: TGTGCCAGCAGCTTAGTTGGAGGGGAAGCTTTCTTT

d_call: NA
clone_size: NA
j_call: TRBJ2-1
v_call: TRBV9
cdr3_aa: CASSRGYSNSYNEQFF
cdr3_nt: TGTGCCAGCAGCAGAGGGTACAGCAACTCCTACAATGAGCAGTTCTTC

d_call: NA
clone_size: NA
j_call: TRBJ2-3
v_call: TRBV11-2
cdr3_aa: CASSRSGSTQYF
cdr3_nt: TGTGCCAGCAGCCGCTCCGGGTCTACGCAGTATTTT

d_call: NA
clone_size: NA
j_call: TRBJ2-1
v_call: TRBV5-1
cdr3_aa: CASSKGQGSYNEQFF
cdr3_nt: TGCGCCAGCAGCAAGGGGCAAGGGTCCTACAATGAGCAATTCTTC

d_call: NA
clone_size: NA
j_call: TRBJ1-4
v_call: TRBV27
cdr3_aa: CASSLTGLRNEKLFF
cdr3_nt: TGTGCCAGCAGTTTAACAGGCCTCCGTAATGAAAAACTGTTTTTT

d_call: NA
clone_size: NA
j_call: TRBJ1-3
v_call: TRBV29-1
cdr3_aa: CSVVTAGNTIYF
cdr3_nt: TGCAGCGTTGTAACTGCTGGAAACACCATATATTTT

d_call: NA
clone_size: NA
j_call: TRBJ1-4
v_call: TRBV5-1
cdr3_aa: CASSWDPLGEKLFF
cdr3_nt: TGCGCCAGCAGCTGGGACCCCCTCGGGGAAAAACTGTTTTTT

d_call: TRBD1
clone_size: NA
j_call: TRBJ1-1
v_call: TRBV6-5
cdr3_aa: CASRDRAGTEAFF
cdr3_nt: TGTGCCAGCAGGGACAGGGCCGGCACTGAAGCTTTCTTT

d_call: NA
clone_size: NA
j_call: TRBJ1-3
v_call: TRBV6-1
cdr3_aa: CASSEALLDTIYF
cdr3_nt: TGTGCCAGCAGTGAAGCCCTACTTGACACCATATATTTT

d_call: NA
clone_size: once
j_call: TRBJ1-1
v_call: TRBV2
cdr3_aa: CASSEALRQAVAFF
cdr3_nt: TGTGCCAGCAGTGAAGCCTTAAGACAGGCCGTTGCTTTCTTT

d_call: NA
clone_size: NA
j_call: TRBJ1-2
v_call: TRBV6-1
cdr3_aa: CASSDSGPAMGYTF
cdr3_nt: TGTGCCAGCAGTGATTCCGGACCCGCTATGGGCTACACCTTC

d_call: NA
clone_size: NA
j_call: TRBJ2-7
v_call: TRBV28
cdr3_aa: CASGAQEQYF
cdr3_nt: TGTGCCAGCGGGGCCCAGGAGCAGTACTTC